Below, 32 T cell receptor beta chains from the same sample are listed, as sequenced in a study of T cells in narcolepsy. Assay used: immunoSEQ multiplex PCR; TCRdb lists only in-frame clones, some missing. The sample includes about 40,000 clones, around 89% of them seen just once. The sample comprised CD45RA- memory CD4+ T cells from PBMCs. The receptors originated from a human donor with narcolepsy.

This clone was recorded a few times. V gene TRBV6-1 combines with J gene TRBJ1-2; 8 nucleotides agree with TRBD1. Germline V gene lookup returns CDR1 MNHNS and CDR2 SASEGT. This CDR3 region has 12 residues. Germline trimming cut 7 bases from V and 6 bases from J; bases unmatched to any gene: 4. The CDR3 sequence: CASKQDRDGYTF. CDR3 nucleotides: TGTGCCAGCAAACAGGACAGGGATGGCTACACCTTC.

The chain recombines TRBV2 with TRBJ1-1, with D possibly TRBD1 on 5 matching bases. Germline-derived CDR1 and CDR2 are SNHLY and FYNNEI. With 6 bases removed from V and 4 bases from J, the gap between germline ends came to 18 bases. This CDR3 has 15 amino acids. CDR3 in amino acids: CASRGSGGRATEAFF. The DNA for the CDR3 is TGTGCCAGCAGGGGATCCGGGGGGAGGGCCACTGAAGCTTTCTTT.

The V gene is TRBV2, the J gene TRBJ2-5; the D gene is possibly TRBD1 (5 bases). Germline CDR1 is SNHLY and CDR2 is FYNNEI. The V and J ends lost 8 bases and 5 bases respectively, with 12 bases between them. This CDR3 spans 12 amino acids. The DNA for the CDR3 is TGTGCCAGCGGACCCCGACAGGAGACCCAGTACTTC. Translated: CASGPRQETQYF.

This chain connects TRBV11-3 to TRBJ2-1, with 11 bases matching TRBD2. CDR1 SGHNT and CDR2 YENEEA come from the germline V gene. The CDR3 extends over 14 amino acids. In DNA, the CDR3 is TGTGCAGAATCTACTAGCGGGAGTGCCAATGAGCAGTTCTTC. It encodes CAESTSGSANEQFF.

The sample holds a few counts of this clone. Here the CDR3 DNA reads TGTGCCAGCAGGTTTGGTAATCAGCCCCAGCATTTT. Its translation is CASRFGNQPQHF. J is TRBJ1-5 and V is TRBV2; unclear D gene. Germline values: CDR1 SNHLY, CDR2 FYNNEI. This CDR3 is built from 12 residues. The V and J ends lost 6 bases and 4 bases respectively, with 7 bases between them.

V gene TRBV28 combines with J gene TRBJ2-5; possibly TRBD1 for D (6 bases). The germline V gene has CDR1 MDHEN and CDR2 SYDVKM. The CDR3 sequence is 15 residues long. Trimming pared 3 bases from V and 5 bases from J, leaving 16 bases between. CDR3 coding DNA: TGTGCCAGCAGTTTCGGCCAGGGGTGGGGGGAGACCCAGTACTTC. Its protein product is CASSFGQGWGETQYF. The full variable domain, with the rest looked up from reference TRBV28 and TRBJ2-5, is DVKVTQSSRYLVKRTGEKVFLECVQDMDHENMFWYRQDPGLGLRLIYFSYDVKMKEKGDIPEGYSVSREKKERFSLILESASTNQTSMYLCASSFGQGWGETQYFGPGTRLLVL.

The chain uses TRBV11-2 and TRBJ2-2, with D perhaps TRBD1 or TRBD2 (5 bases each). The CDR3 runs 15 residues. V dropped 5 bases and J dropped 7 bases, with 17 bases sitting between them. Germline V gene sequence: CDR1 SGHAT, CDR2 FQNNGV. DNA for the CDR3: TGTGCCAGCAGCCCTACCGGGACCCCGGGCGGGGAGCTGTTTTTT. Translation: CASSPTGTPGGELFF.

This clone is a singleton in its sample. The chain combines TRBV6-1 with TRBJ2-1; D is undetermined. From germline, CDR1 is MNHNS and CDR2 SASEGT. The CDR3 has 12 residues. Trimming took off 3 bases at V and 13 bases at J, with 13 bases between the two ends. CDR3 loop: CASSDAYVEQFF. The CDR3 nucleotides read TGTGCCAGCAGTGATGCCTATGTTGAACAGTTCTTC.

This clone was found a few times. The rearrangement joins TRBV5-1 to TRBJ1-1, with D uncertain. Looked up from germline, CDR1 is SGHRS and CDR2 is YFSETQ. Trimming took off 1 base at V and 7 bases at J, with 11 bases between the two ends. The CDR3 has 13 residues. The CDR3 nucleotides are TGCGCCAGCAGCTTGAGCACTTCCTTTGAAGCTTTCTTT. It encodes CASSLSTSFEAFF.

This clone was seen only once. The V and J genes are TRBV27 and TRBJ1-2; a weak D match, TRBD1 (5 bases). V lost 3 bases to trimming and J lost 0 bases, with 11 bases between them. The CDR3 contains 15 residues. Germline CDR1 MNHEY, CDR2 SMNVEV (reference sequence). CDR3 loop: CASSFQGGANYGYTF. DNA of the CDR3: TGTGCCAGCAGTTTTCAGGGAGGAGCTAACTATGGCTACACCTTC.

The rearrangement links TRBV6-5 to TRBJ1-6; D is perhaps TRBD1 (6 bases). Germline V gives CDR1 MNHEY, CDR2 SVGAGI. The length of the CDR3 is 14 residues. Trimming took 5 bases from V and 5 from J, leaving 10 bases between them. The CDR3 is CASSEWGHNSPLHF. The CDR3 region has the DNA TGTGCCAGCAGTGAATGGGGGCATAATTCACCCCTCCACTTT.

The chain combines TRBV6-6 with TRBJ2-2; D is perhaps TRBD2 (5 bases). The CDR3 extends over 14 amino acids. The V gene's germline CDR1 is MNHNY and CDR2 SVGAGI (reference sequence). With 2 bases removed from V and 4 bases from J, the gap between germline ends came to 8 bases. This chain's CDR3 is CASSYEGSTGELFF. The CDR3 region has the DNA TGTGCCAGCAGTTACGAGGGATCCACCGGGGAGCTGTTTTTT.

The V and J genes are TRBV28 and TRBJ1-4; no clear D. CDR3 size: 12 residues. V lost 8 bases and J 2 bases, leaving 6 bases between the germline ends. CDR1 is MDHEN and CDR2 is SYDVKM in the germline V gene. CDR3 DNA sequence: TGTGCCAGCGCGGCCACTAATGAAAAACTGTTTTTT. Its protein product is CASAATNEKLFF.

The genes are TRBV19 and TRBJ2-1; D might be TRBD2 (5 bases). Trimming took 5 bases from V and 8 from J, leaving 13 bases between them. CDR1 is LNHDA, CDR2 SQIVND, per germline (reference sequence). The CDR3 length is 13 residues. As DNA, the CDR3 is TGTGCCAGTAGTCCGGACTCTACATATGAGCAGTTCTTC. The encoded protein is CASSPDSTYEQFF.

V is TRBV19 and J is TRBJ2-1, with D possibly TRBD1 on 8 matching bases. The CDR3 has 18 residues. Germline loops: CDR1 LNHDA, CDR2 SQIVND (reference sequence). The V end lost 5 bases, the J end lost 0 bases, and 20 bases lay between the germline ends. DNA for the CDR3: TGTGCCAGTAGTCAAGCGGGACAGGCATCTAGCTCCTACAATGAGCAGTTCTTC. Its protein product is CASSQAGQASSSYNEQFF.

The V call is TRBV5-5, the J call TRBJ1-2; no firm D call. From germline, CDR1 is SGHKS and CDR2 YYEKEE (reference sequence). Trimming removed 4 bases from V and 6 bases from J, with 13 bases in between. The CDR3 runs 13 residues. CDR3 loop: CASSLDGNNGYTF. CDR3 in DNA: TGTGCCAGCAGCCTTGACGGGAACAATGGCTACACCTTC.

This clone was picked up a small number of times. At one boundary the junction diverges from the germline segment, which might be a read error. This sequence joins TRBV10-2 and TRBJ1-2; D is unclear. The germline V gene encodes CDR1 WSHSY and CDR2 SAAADI. CDR3 length: 11 amino acids. The CDR3 spells CASSGSPGHEF. CDR3 nucleotide sequence: TGCGCCAGCAGTGGCTCCCCCGGTCACGAATTC.

This clone was seen a handful of times. The J gene is TRBJ1-3, the V gene TRBV28; possible D gene TRBD1, 6 bases. The V and J ends lost 7 bases and 0 bases respectively, with 16 bases between them. This CDR3 has 16 residues. Germline V gene data show CDR1 as MDHEN and CDR2 as SYDVKM. CDR3 DNA sequence: TGTGCCAGCACCGTAGGGGGTATAAGCTCTGGAAACACCATATATTTT. Its translation: CASTVGGISSGNTIYF. The full variable domain, in which reference TRBV28 and TRBJ1-3 provide the parts outside the CDR3, is DVKVTQSSRYLVKRTGEKVFLECVQDMDHENMFWYRQDPGLGLRLIYFSYDVKMKEKGDIPEGYSVSREKKERFSLILESASTNQTSMYLCASTVGGISSGNTIYFGEGSWLTVV.

This chain uses TRBV28 with TRBJ2-2; 8 bases fit TRBD1. The J segment lost 7 bases and the V segment lost 6 bases, leaving 7 bases of the junction unmatched. Germline CDR1 MDHEN, CDR2 SYDVKM. The CDR3 runs 14 residues. This CDR3 is CASRLGGQGGELFF. The DNA of the CDR3 is TGTGCCAGCAGATTAGGTGGACAGGGCGGGGAGCTGTTTTTT.

The chain joins TRBV30 to TRBJ1-2, with a tentative D call TRBD1 (5 bases). V dropped 0 bases and J dropped 6 bases, with 11 bases sitting between them. This CDR3 spans 13 amino acids. CDR1 and CDR2 from the germline V gene are GTSNPN and SVGIG (reference sequence). The CDR3 is CAWSVLWGDGYTF. The CDR3 DNA sequence: TGTGCCTGGAGTGTACTGTGGGGGGATGGCTACACCTTC.

The chain couples TRBV4-2 to TRBJ2-7; weak D call: TRBD2 (6 bases). The CDR3 is 15 amino acids. The germline V and J ends were trimmed by 4 bases and 7 bases, with 20 bases remaining between them. Germline V lookup: CDR1 LGHNA, CDR2 YNFKEQ. CDR3 residues: CASSRSREQPGEQYF. In DNA, the CDR3 is TGTGCCAGCAGCCGAAGCCGGGAGCAACCGGGGGAGCAGTACTTC.

The genes are TRBV28 and TRBJ1-5; no firm D call. Germline V CDR1 and CDR2: MDHEN, SYDVKM. V was trimmed by 1 base and J by 4 bases, leaving 2 bases between them. CDR3 length: 12 residues. CDR3 amino acids: CASSLLNQPQHF. The DNA of the CDR3 is TGTGCCAGCAGTTTATTAAATCAGCCCCAGCATTTT.

The rearrangement uses TRBV4-2 and TRBJ2-7; a possible D gene is TRBD1 (6 bases). The CDR3 loop spans 14 amino acids. Per germline, CDR1 LGHNA and CDR2 YNFKEQ. The ends were cut back, 4 bases at V and 0 bases at J, with 10 bases in the middle. The CDR3 nucleotides read TGTGCCAGCAGCCCCGACAGGAGCTCCTACGAGCAGTACTTC. It is translated as CASSPDRSSYEQYF.

V usage is TRBV6-6 and J usage is TRBJ2-2; 8 bases are a match to TRBD1. With V trimmed by 2 bases and J by 5 bases, 7 bases remained unmatched. This CDR3 comprises 16 residues. CDR1 is MNHNY and CDR2 is SVGAGI in the germline V gene (reference sequence). The CDR3 coding sequence is TGTGCCAGCAGTTACCCAGACAGGGGTAAAACCGGGGAGCTGTTTTTT. Translation: CASSYPDRGKTGELFF.

The chain has TRBV7-2 and TRBJ2-3; 7 bases fit TRBD1. CDR1 and CDR2 (germline): SGHTA, FQGNSA. J gave up 1 base and V 7 bases, and 11 bases lay outside the gene matches. The CDR3 contains 16 residues. Written as DNA, the CDR3 is TGTGCCAGCAACGCCCGGGTAGGGGGCCGCACAGATACGCAGTATTTT. Translating gives CASNARVGGRTDTQYF.

The V gene is TRBV27, the J gene TRBJ1-6, with a possible D match to TRBD1 (5 bases). Trimming pared 6 bases from V and 6 bases from J, leaving 18 bases between. Germline loops: CDR1 MNHEY, CDR2 SMNVEV (reference sequence). The CDR3 is 16 residues long. The CDR3 is CASSRGGAGSNSPLHF. CDR3 nucleotide sequence: TGTGCCAGCAGCCGGGGAGGGGCTGGCTCTAATTCACCCCTCCACTTT.

The chain has TRBV12-5 and TRBJ2-7; D is unclear. The CDR3 has 15 amino acids. Trimming pared 5 bases from V and 0 bases from J, leaving 14 bases between. Germline V CDR1 and CDR2: LGHNT, FRNRAP. The CDR3 coding sequence is TGTGCTAGTGGTCGAGGTACAGTGCGCTCCTACGAGCAGTACTTC. Translated: CASGRGTVRSYEQYF.

V usage is TRBV2 and J usage is TRBJ2-3; TRBD2 agrees at 9 bases. J was trimmed by 8 bases and V by 4 bases; bases with no gene match: 13. Germline CDR1 reads SNHLY; CDR2 reads FYNNEI. The CDR3 length is 16 residues. Here the CDR3 DNA reads TGTGCCAGCAGTGCCGACGCGGCGGGGGGGGTTGGTACGCAGTATTTT. Amino acid sequence: CASSADAAGGVGTQYF.

Here the CDR3 reads CASRWGSGGGEQFF. The DNA for the CDR3 is TGTGCCAGCAGGTGGGGTAGCGGGGGCGGTGAGCAGTTCTTC. The chain employs TRBV7-2 and TRBJ2-1; 9 bases align to TRBD2. The CDR3 covers 14 residues. V was clipped by 6 bases and J by 9 bases; unmatched bases: 9. Germline assignment: CDR1 SGHTA and CDR2 FQGNSA.

The CDR3 loop reads CSVESATGNTEAFF. CDR3 nucleotides: TGCAGCGTTGAATCGGCCACAGGCAACACTGAAGCTTTCTTT. This rearrangement joins TRBV29-1 to TRBJ1-1, with D maybe TRBD1 (5 bases). Germline CDR1 is SQVTM and CDR2 is ANQGSEA. With 2 bases removed from V and 2 bases from J, the gap between germline ends came to 12 bases. The CDR3 runs to 14 residues.

The chain joins TRBV6-1 to TRBJ2-3, with 14 bases aligning to TRBD2. V lost 4 bases to trimming and J lost 3 bases; unmatched junction nucleotides: 3. Per germline, CDR1 MNHNS and CDR2 SASEGT. The CDR3 consists of 16 residues. In DNA form, the CDR3 reads TGTGCCAGCAGTGCGGGACTAGCGGGAGCAACAGATACGCAGTATTTT. Translated, it gives CASSAGLAGATDTQYF.

V and J are TRBV2 and TRBJ1-2, with a weak D call TRBD1 (6 bases). Germline CDR1 SNHLY, CDR2 FYNNEI. CDR3 length equals 15 residues. Trimming pared 4 bases from V and 1 base from J, leaving 13 bases between. The CDR3 here is CASSGGTRLNYGYTF. As DNA, the CDR3 is TGTGCCAGCAGTGGGGGGACAAGACTTAACTATGGCTACACCTTC.